This T cell receptor beta chain stems from a study of regulatory T cells in long-lasting Graves disease. Through Arm-PCR of CDR3 regions and iRepertoire HTBI primers, TCR beta libraries were built. TCRdb independently ran MiXCR on the multiplex PCR reads; one entry per CDR3 protein. Among roughly 430,000 distinct CDR3 sequences, over 15% were seen once, and the ten largest hold around a tenth. Of note for this clonotype: This may stem from a read error, because a much larger clone lies one nucleotide away.

Trimming took 4 bases from V and 2 from J; bases not matched to a gene: 6. The germline gives CDR1 SGHAT, CDR2 FQDESV (reference sequence). The CDR3 is 15 residues long. Regarding time point: newly diagnosed GD, antithyroid drugs for less than 3 months. Extracted RNA from PBMCs served as the source of the TCR library. These data also formed part of another study, on T cells in Graves' hyperthyroidism and ophthalmopathy.

The rearrangement links TRBV11-1 to TRBJ2-3; 7 bases align to TRBD2. The sequencing here drew on peripheral blood mononuclear cells (PBMCs), taken at new diagnosis, from a patient treated with antithyroid drugs. The TCR sequence derives from a woman aged 25-40 years with Graves disease. CDR3 in DNA: TGTGCCAGCAGCTCTGGACTAGTCGCCACAGATACGCAGTATTTT. Translating it yields CASSSGLVATDTQYF.